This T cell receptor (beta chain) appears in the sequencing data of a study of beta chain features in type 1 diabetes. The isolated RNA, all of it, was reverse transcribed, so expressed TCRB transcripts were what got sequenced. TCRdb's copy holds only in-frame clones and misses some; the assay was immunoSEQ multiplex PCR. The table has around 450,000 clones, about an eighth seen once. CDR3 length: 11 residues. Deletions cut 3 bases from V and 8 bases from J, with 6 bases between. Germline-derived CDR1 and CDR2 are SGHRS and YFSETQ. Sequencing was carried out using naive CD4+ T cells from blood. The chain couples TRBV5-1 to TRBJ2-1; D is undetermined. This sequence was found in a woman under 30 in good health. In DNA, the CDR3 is TGCGCCAGCAGCTCTCTCGATGAGCAGTTCTTC. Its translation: CASSSLDEQFF.